Each of the 12 T cell receptor beta chains below was sequenced from the same sample in a study of technical replicates of blood from several donors. Assay: immunoSEQ multiplex PCR; the TCRdb copy retains only in-frame clones and omits some. The data hold approximately 76,000 clones, with over 75% observed a single time. Source material: T cells isolated from PBMCs. All receptors derive from a human donor in good health.

The CDR3, as DNA: TGTGCCAGCACCCAATCCGGGGGGATGAACACTGAAGCTTTCTTT. Its protein is CASTQSGGMNTEAFF. V usage is TRBV7-2 and J usage is TRBJ1-1, with D tentatively TRBD1 (5 bases). The V end lost 7 bases, the J end lost 0 bases, and 15 bases lay between the germline ends. The CDR3 is 15 amino acids. Germline V lookup: CDR1 SGHTA, CDR2 FQGNSA.

The V and J genes are TRBV28 and TRBJ2-3; D might be TRBD2 (6 bases). The CDR3 is made up of 14 amino acids. V gave up 6 bases and J gave up 5 bases, with 15 bases separating them. Germline-derived CDR1 and CDR2 are MDHEN and SYDVKM. The CDR3 protein is CASSSTGLIDTQYF. CDR3 DNA: TGTGCCAGCAGCTCCACGGGACTGATAGATACGCAGTATTTT.

The rearrangement uses TRBV9 and TRBJ2-2, with D perhaps matching TRBD2 (5 bases). CDR1 is SGDLS, CDR2 YYNGEE, per germline. Trimming shortened V by 7 bases and J by 4 bases, and 20 bases separated the two germline ends. CDR3 length equals 16 residues. This CDR3 is CASGESLRVPTGELFF. The CDR3 bases are TGTGCCAGCGGGGAGTCTTTAAGGGTTCCCACCGGGGAGCTGTTTTTT.

The J gene is TRBJ1-1, the V gene TRBV6-1; 9 nucleotides align to TRBD1. With 1 base clipped from V and 7 bases from J, the junction kept 7 bases outside the gene matches. The germline V gene has CDR1 MNHNS and CDR2 SASEGT. The CDR3 totals 15 residues. The CDR3 spells CASSEENRGRGEAFF. CDR3 coding DNA: TGTGCCAGCAGTGAAGAGAACAGGGGGCGAGGTGAAGCTTTCTTT.

This rearrangement joins TRBV7-8 to TRBJ2-7; 10 bases agree with TRBD1. This CDR3 spans 16 amino acids. The V and J ends lost 1 base and 3 bases, in that order; junction bases with no gene match: 6. Per the germline V gene, CDR1 is SGHVS and CDR2 is FQNEAQ. CDR3 sequence: CASSLVRDRGRYEQYF. In nucleotides, the CDR3 is TGTGCCAGCAGCTTAGTTCGGGACAGGGGTCGCTACGAGCAGTACTTC.

The V gene is TRBV29-1, the J gene TRBJ1-2, with D perhaps TRBD1 (5 bases). Germline V gene lookup returns CDR1 SQVTM and CDR2 ANQGSEA. The CDR3 is made up of 13 amino acids. Trimming left V 4 bases short and J 6 bases short, with 15 bases between. The CDR3, as DNA: TGCAGCGTTGCACGGTCAGGGCAGGATGGCTACACCTTC. Translated: CSVARSGQDGYTF.

This clone was observed a handful of times. The V and J genes are TRBV4-1 and TRBJ1-2; no clear D. The germline V gene has CDR1 MGHRA and CDR2 YSYEKL. The CDR3 has 15 residues. V shed 2 bases and J shed 7 bases, with 17 bases lying between them. The CDR3 loop reads CASSQFSAGRRGYTF. The DNA for the CDR3 is TGCGCCAGCAGCCAATTCTCGGCAGGCCGACGTGGCTACACCTTC.

The J gene is TRBJ1-2, the V gene TRBV29-1; TRBD1 matches 8 bases. V gave up 4 bases and J gave up 4 bases; unmatched junction bases: 2. The CDR3 totals 12 residues. CDR1 and CDR2 from the germline V gene are SQVTM and ANQGSEA. Here the CDR3 DNA reads TGCAGCGTTGCAGGGGGCGGCTATGGCTACACCTTC. Protein product: CSVAGGGYGYTF.

This clone was observed once. The chain joins TRBV9 to TRBJ1-3; D remains unclear. The CDR3 contains 14 residues. V shed 0 bases and J shed 7 bases, with 11 bases lying between them. Germline lookup yields CDR1 SGDLS and CDR2 YYNGEE. The CDR3 region has the DNA TGTGCCAGCAGCGTAGGGCAGGTTGCGAACACCATATATTTT. Amino acids: CASSVGQVANTIYF.

This rearrangement joins TRBV10-3 to TRBJ2-1; TRBD2 aligns across 7 bases. There are 17 residues in the CDR3. Trimming took 6 bases from V and 3 from J; bases not matched to a gene: 14. Germline V lookup: CDR1 ENHRY, CDR2 SYGVKD. The CDR3 reads CAISAISSAGLYNEQFF. As DNA, the CDR3 is TGTGCCATCAGCGCAATTTCCTCAGCGGGACTCTACAATGAGCAGTTCTTC.

V and J are TRBV20-1 and TRBJ2-5; D is uncertain. The germline V and J ends were trimmed by 3 bases and 3 bases, with 5 bases remaining between them. Germline assignment: CDR1 DFQATT and CDR2 SNEGSKA (reference sequence). This CDR3 has 11 residues. The DNA for the CDR3 is TGCAGTGCTAGCCTAAAAGAGACCCAGTACTTC. This sequence encodes CSASLKETQYF.

The genes are TRBV11-2 and TRBJ2-1; 9 nucleotides match TRBD2. J was trimmed by 4 bases and V by 2 bases; bases with no gene match: 12. The germline CDR1 and CDR2 sequences are SGHAT and FQNNGV. CDR3 length: 18 amino acids. The CDR3 coding sequence is TGTGCCAGCAGCTTAACCGCTGTGCGGGAGGGAATTTACAATGAGCAGTTCTTC. Its translation: CASSLTAVREGIYNEQFF.